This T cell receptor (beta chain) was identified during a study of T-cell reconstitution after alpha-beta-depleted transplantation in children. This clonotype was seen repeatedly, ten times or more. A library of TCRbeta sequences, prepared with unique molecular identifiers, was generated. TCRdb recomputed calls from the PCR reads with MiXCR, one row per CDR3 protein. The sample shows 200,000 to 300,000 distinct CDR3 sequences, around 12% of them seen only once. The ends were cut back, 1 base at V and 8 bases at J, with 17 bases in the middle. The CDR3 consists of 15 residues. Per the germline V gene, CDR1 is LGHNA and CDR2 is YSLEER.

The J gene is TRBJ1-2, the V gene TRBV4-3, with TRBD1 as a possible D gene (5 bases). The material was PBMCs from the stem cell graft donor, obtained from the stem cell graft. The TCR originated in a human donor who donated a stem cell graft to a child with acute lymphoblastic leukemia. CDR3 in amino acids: CASSQGRSGLRGYTF. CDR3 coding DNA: TGCGCCAGCAGCCAAGGACGGTCAGGGCTGAGGGGCTACACCTTC.